The 13 T cell receptor beta chains listed next were all sequenced from one sample in a study of blood T cell repertoires in COVID-19. TCRdb's table, derived via immunoSEQ multiplex PCR, lists solely in-frame clones and lacks some. This table has 35,000 or so clones, over 75% appearing once. What was sequenced was peripheral blood. These receptors were collected from a human donor in a cohort sampled during active COVID-19.

This chain connects TRBV28 to TRBJ2-1; no clear D gene. CDR1 is MDHEN, CDR2 SYDVKM, per germline. This CDR3 region has 12 residues. With 7 bases removed from V and 8 bases from J, the gap between germline ends came to 12 bases. The CDR3 coding sequence is TGTGCCAGCATGGCGCCCGGGTATGAGCAGTTCTTC. Residues: CASMAPGYEQFF.

This chain links TRBV4-3 with TRBJ2-1; possible D gene TRBD1, 6 bases. Germline assignment: CDR1 LGHNA and CDR2 YSLEER. Trimming took off 0 bases at V and 3 bases at J, with 12 bases between the two ends. The CDR3 is 16 amino acids. In DNA form, the CDR3 reads TGCGCCAGCAGCCAAGATAAAAGCAGGGGCTACAATGAGCAGTTCTTC. Translation: CASSQDKSRGYNEQFF.

J is TRBJ2-1 and V is TRBV6-2 or TRBV6-3, with 11 bases matching TRBD2. Germline lookup yields CDR1 MNHEY and CDR2 SVGEGT. V was clipped by 4 bases and J by 5 bases; unmatched bases: 1. The CDR3 is 14 residues long. The CDR3 region is CASSSTSGDNEQFF. In DNA, the CDR3 is TGTGCCAGCAGTTCGACTAGCGGGGACAATGAGCAGTTCTTC.

This clone was seen once. This chain uses TRBV18 with TRBJ2-2; 11 nucleotides line up with TRBD1. With V trimmed by 3 bases and J by 6 bases, 3 bases remained unmatched. This CDR3 is built from 15 residues. CDR1 KGHSH and CDR2 LQKENI come from the germline V gene. CDR3 DNA: TGTGCCAGCTCACCGGACAGGGGGCTGGCCGGGGAGCTGTTTTTT. Translated, it gives CASSPDRGLAGELFF.

This clone was counted once. The V call is TRBV28, the J call TRBJ2-7; the D gene is possibly TRBD1 (5 bases). Germline CDR1 is MDHEN and CDR2 is SYDVKM. V dropped 4 bases and J dropped 2 bases, with 9 bases sitting between them. The CDR3 contains 13 residues. The DNA for the CDR3 is TGTGCCAGCAGTTCTTGGGGCGCCTACGAGCAGTACTTC. Translation gives CASSSWGAYEQYF.

The chain recombines TRBV5-1 with TRBJ2-7; possible D gene TRBD1, 6 bases. Per germline, CDR1 SGHRS and CDR2 YFSETQ. V lost 4 bases to trimming and J lost 0 bases, with 14 bases between them. The length of the CDR3 is 15 residues. The CDR3 nucleotides are TGCGCCAGCAGCCGGGACGGGACATACTCCTACGAGCAGTACTTC. Protein: CASSRDGTYSYEQYF.

This sequence joins TRBV15 and TRBJ2-7; TRBD2 agrees at 13 bases. The V segment lost 4 bases and the J segment 2 bases; nucleotides outside the gene matches: 2. This CDR3 spans 15 amino acids. Germline V gives CDR1 LNHNV, CDR2 YYDKDF (reference sequence). The CDR3 bases are TGTGCCACCAGCATCGGACTAGCGGGAGCCTACGAGCAGTACTTC. Translated, it gives CATSIGLAGAYEQYF.

The chain combines TRBV29-1 with TRBJ2-5; D remains ambiguous. Between the trimmed V and J ends, which lost 7 bases and 5 bases, there was a span of 8 bases. Germline CDR1 SQVTM, CDR2 ANQGSEA. The CDR3 contains 10 residues. This chain's CDR3 is CSAGRETQYF. The CDR3 DNA follows: TGCAGCGCAGGCCGGGAGACCCAGTACTTC.

As to this clone: Germline is not matched at one junction end, which may reflect a read error. V usage is TRBV18 and J usage is TRBJ2-2; TRBD1 matches at 9 bases. CDR3 size: 16 residues. Germline assignment: CDR1 KGHSH and CDR2 LQKENI. The CDR3 nucleotides are TGTGCCAGCTCTCCACTTGGGACAGGGAAGACCGGGGAGCTGTTTTTT. This encodes CASSPLGTGKTGELFF.

V usage is TRBV30 and J usage is TRBJ1-2; TRBD1 matches 9 bases. The CDR3 is 14 residues long. Germline V CDR1 and CDR2: GTSNPN, SVGIG (reference sequence). The ends lost 3 bases at V and 6 bases at J; junction bases unmatched: 8. The CDR3 loop is CAWRGTGRFHGYTF. CDR3 in DNA: TGTGCCTGGAGAGGGACAGGGAGGTTTCATGGCTACACCTTC.

The V gene is TRBV4-2, the J gene TRBJ2-5; 7 bases are a match to TRBD2. CDR3 length equals 14 residues. The V gene end was trimmed by 5 bases and the J gene end by 4 bases; junction bases not matched to a gene: 7. CDR1 is LGHNA and CDR2 is YNFKEQ in the germline V gene. The CDR3 loop reads CASSKAGVAETQYF. The CDR3 DNA reads TGTGCCAGCAGCAAGGCGGGAGTGGCAGAGACCCAGTACTTC.

The J gene is TRBJ1-4, the V gene TRBV10-3; perhaps TRBD1 as D (6 bases). V lost 6 bases, J lost 0 bases, and 8 bases lay in between. Germline V gene lookup returns CDR1 ENHRY and CDR2 SYGVKD. The CDR3 covers 14 residues. The CDR3 DNA reads TGTGCCATCAGGGACAGTCCAACTAATGAAAAACTGTTTTTT. Translating gives CAIRDSPTNEKLFF.

The CDR3 is CSVFPGGNEQFF. In DNA form, the CDR3 reads TGCAGCGTTTTTCCGGGAGGCAATGAGCAGTTCTTC. The gene calls are TRBV29-1 and TRBJ2-1; 7 nucleotides match TRBD2. CDR3 size: 12 residues. The junction had 4 bases not matched to a gene; V was cut back by 5 bases and J by 6 bases. In germline, CDR1 is SQVTM, CDR2 ANQGSEA.